The 28 T cell receptor beta chains given below trace back to one sample, sequenced in a study of CD4 T cells in relation to SARS-CoV-2 and coronaviruses. Before the COVID-19 pandemic, during about 2011-2019, CD4+ T cells were taken from unexposed donors. CD4+ T cells were isolated from the cells after around eleven days of culture. The table came from immunoSEQ multiplex PCR; TCRdb's copy has only in-frame clones and leaves some out. The data show 25,000 to 30,000 clones, about 80% seen once. No antigens are known for them. The material sequenced was CD4+ T cells from PBMCs, cultured in vitro. The receptors originated from a human donor in good health.

This chain links TRBV3-1 (or the pseudogene TRBV3-2) with TRBJ1-1, with D perhaps TRBD1 (5 bases). V was pared by 0 bases and J by 11 bases, with 16 bases between. The CDR3 contains 14 residues. Germline V gives CDR1 LGHDT, CDR2 YNNKEL (reference sequence). As DNA, the CDR3 is TGTGCCAGCAGCCAAGATAGGGGTTGGCAGAGGGCTTTCTTT. It encodes CASSQDRGWQRAFF.

The chain employs TRBV11-1 and TRBJ1-1, with 9 positions matching TRBD1. J was trimmed by 5 bases and V by 5 bases; bases with no gene match: 9. CDR3 length equals 15 residues. The germline V gene encodes CDR1 SGHAT and CDR2 FQDESV (reference sequence). Here the CDR3 DNA reads TGTGCCAGCAGCATGGGGACAGGGAGGTTAACTGAAGCTTTCTTT. Translated, it gives CASSMGTGRLTEAFF.

The chain couples TRBV24-1 to TRBJ2-3; 11 bases map to TRBD2. Unmatched junction bases numbered 5, after V lost 5 bases and J lost 5 bases. The CDR3 spans 15 residues. CDR1 KGHDR and CDR2 SFDVKD come from the germline V gene. The CDR3 DNA is TGTGCCACCAGTGTTACTAGCGGGGGTCTAGATACGCAGTATTTT. Its protein product is CATSVTSGGLDTQYF.

The chain employs TRBV28 and TRBJ2-7; no reliable D call. V lost 8 bases and J 3 bases, leaving 11 bases between the germline ends. The CDR3 extends over 12 amino acids. Germline V gene lookup returns CDR1 MDHEN and CDR2 SYDVKM. For the CDR3, the DNA is TGTGCCAGCCGAGTAAGTAGCTACGAGCAGTACTTC. Its translation: CASRVSSYEQYF.

The chain employs TRBV3-1 (or the pseudogene TRBV3-2) and TRBJ1-1; no definite D call. V shed 4 bases and J shed 5 bases, with 17 bases lying between them. This CDR3 comprises 15 residues. From germline, CDR1 is LGHDT and CDR2 YNNKEL (reference sequence). The CDR3 loop is CASSRNPVTVTEAFF. CDR3 nucleotide sequence: TGTGCCAGCAGCCGCAACCCCGTAACAGTAACTGAAGCTTTCTTT.

This chain joins TRBV6-5 and TRBJ2-2; D gene unclear. CDR1 is MNHEY, CDR2 SVGAGI, per germline. CDR3 length: 12 residues. V shed 6 bases and J shed 6 bases, with 8 bases lying between them. The CDR3 protein is CASRPFAGELFF. For the CDR3, the DNA is TGTGCCAGCAGACCCTTCGCCGGGGAGCTGTTTTTT.

The V call is TRBV6-5, the J call TRBJ1-2; D uncertain. The germline CDR1 and CDR2 sequences are MNHEY and SVGAGI. The V end lost 6 bases, the J end lost 2 bases, and 10 bases lay between the germline ends. The CDR3 length is 13 residues. CDR3 loop: CASSLGRNYGYTF. The CDR3 DNA reads as TGTGCCAGCAGCCTCGGACGGAACTATGGCTACACCTTC.

This clone was detected only a few times. V and J are TRBV2 and TRBJ2-3; D not certain. V lost 2 bases and J 0 bases, leaving 9 bases between the germline ends. This CDR3 has 15 residues. The germline gives CDR1 SNHLY, CDR2 FYNNEI. The CDR3 is CASSEFSTSTDTQYF. In DNA form, the CDR3 reads TGTGCCAGCAGTGAATTCTCTACTAGCACAGATACGCAGTATTTT.

The chain couples TRBV27 to TRBJ1-4; no reliable D call. Deletions cut 5 bases from V and 7 bases from J, with 11 bases between. CDR3 size: 13 residues. Germline CDR1 MNHEY, CDR2 SMNVEV (reference sequence). The CDR3 DNA sequence: TGTGCCAGCAGTCCAAGGCGAGGTGAAAAACTGTTTTTT. Translating gives CASSPRRGEKLFF.

The chain recombines TRBV12-3 or TRBV12-4 with TRBJ2-1; 8 bases agree with TRBD1. V was clipped by 4 bases and J by 12 bases; unmatched bases: 8. The CDR3 consists of 13 residues. CDR3 in DNA: TGTGCCAGCAGTTATGGGGCCGGGACAGGGCAGTTCTTC. This sequence encodes CASSYGAGTGQFF.

This clone was seen only once. V gene TRBV11-2 combines with J gene TRBJ2-5, with 10 bases identical to TRBD2. The CDR3 contains 17 residues. Germline V gene sequence: CDR1 SGHAT, CDR2 FQNNGV. After removal of 0 bases from V and 2 bases from J, the junction contained 6 bases not matched to a gene. CDR3 loop: CASSLDQTSGLQETQYF. CDR3 nucleotides: TGTGCCAGCAGCTTAGACCAGACTAGCGGGCTTCAAGAGACCCAGTACTTC.

The rearrangement joins TRBV5-1 to TRBJ2-5; 11 bases map to TRBD2. The CDR3 is 16 residues long. With V trimmed by 4 bases and J by 4 bases, 9 bases remained unmatched. The germline V gene encodes CDR1 SGHRS and CDR2 YFSETQ. CDR3 amino acids: CASSTRLAGRSETQYF. CDR3 coding DNA: TGCGCCAGCAGCACCAGACTAGCGGGGAGGTCAGAGACCCAGTACTTC.

V usage is TRBV5-1 and J usage is TRBJ2-5, with 11 nucleotides matching TRBD2. The germline gives CDR1 SGHRS, CDR2 YFSETQ. The CDR3 is 16 residues long. The V gene end was trimmed by 1 base and the J gene end by 1 base; junction bases not matched to a gene: 3. The DNA of the CDR3 is TGCGCCAGCAGCTTGAGACTAGCGGGACTCCAAGAGACCCAGTACTTC. This gives the protein CASSLRLAGLQETQYF.

The chain is built from TRBV19 and TRBJ2-5, with TRBD2 matching over 10 bases. Losses at the gene ends were 7 bases for V and 5 bases for J; bases not matched to a gene: 10. Germline values: CDR1 LNHDA, CDR2 SQIVND (reference sequence). The CDR3 is made up of 15 amino acids. CDR3 sequence reads: CASTSTSGPLETQYF. The CDR3 nucleotides read TGTGCCAGTACCTCGACTAGCGGGCCGCTTGAGACCCAGTACTTC. Complete variable domain (other parts from reference TRBV19 and TRBJ2-5): DGGITQSPKYLFRKEGQNVTLSCEQNLNHDAMYWYRQDPGQGLRLIYYSQIVNDFQKGDIAEGYSVSREKKESFPLTVTSAQKNPTAFYLCASTSTSGPLETQYFGPGTRLLVL.

The rearrangement links TRBV5-1 to TRBJ2-4; D might be TRBD1 (5 bases). CDR1 is SGHRS and CDR2 is YFSETQ in the germline V gene. Between the trimmed V and J ends, which lost 0 bases and 6 bases, there was a span of 16 bases. The CDR3 contains 16 residues. CDR3 sequence reads: CASSLVGAGPPNIQYF. The CDR3 coding sequence is TGCGCCAGCAGCTTGGTAGGGGCAGGCCCCCCAAACATTCAGTACTTC.

The V call is TRBV2, the J call TRBJ2-7; D uncertain. Trimming took 8 bases from V and 6 from J, leaving 11 bases between them. The germline CDR1 and CDR2 sequences are SNHLY and FYNNEI. The CDR3 is 11 residues long. CDR3 nucleotide sequence: TGTGCCAGCTGTTTGCAATTCGAGCAGTACTTC. Translation gives CASCLQFEQYF. Supplemented by reference TRBV2 and TRBJ2-7, the full variable domain reads EPEVTQTPSHQVTQMGQEVILRCVPISNHLYFYWYRQILGQKVEFLVSFYNNEISEKSEIFDDQFSVERPDGSNFTLKIRSTKLEDSAMYFCASCLQFEQYFGPGTRLTVT.

The chain employs TRBV27 and TRBJ2-1; D not resolved. The V and J ends lost 2 bases and 2 bases respectively, with 4 bases between them. From germline, CDR1 is MNHEY and CDR2 SMNVEV (reference sequence). The CDR3 runs to 13 residues. The CDR3 nucleotides read TGTGCCAGCAGTTTAAGGACCTACAATGAGCAGTTCTTC. It codes for CASSLRTYNEQFF.

This sequence joins TRBV7-2 and TRBJ2-7, with 9 bases lining up with TRBD2. V gave up 2 bases and J gave up 3 bases; unmatched junction bases: 5. The CDR3 contains 15 residues. Germline V CDR1 and CDR2: SGHTA, FQGNSA. The CDR3 nucleotides are TGTGCCAGCAGCTTAAGCCCTAGCGGGAACTACGAGCAGTACTTC. Translated: CASSLSPSGNYEQYF. The full variable domain, its missing parts supplied by reference TRBV7-2 and TRBJ2-7, is GAGVSQSPSNKVTEKGKDVELRCDPISGHTALYWYRQSLGQGLEFLIYFQGNSAPDKSGLPSDRFSAERTGGSVSTLTIQRTQQEDSAVYLCASSLSPSGNYEQYFGPGTRLTVT.

This clone was counted a single time. The rearrangement links TRBV10-1 to TRBJ2-2; D uncertain. The ends were cut back, 6 bases at V and 3 bases at J, with 5 bases in the middle. This CDR3 is 12 amino acids long. Per the germline V gene, CDR1 is WNHNN and CDR2 is SYGVQD (reference sequence). The CDR3 DNA follows: TGCGCCAGCAGGCCGTACACCGGGGAGCTGTTTTTT. As protein: CASRPYTGELFF.

This chain uses TRBV12-3 or TRBV12-4 with TRBJ2-7; TRBD1 matches 9 bases. The CDR3 spans 13 residues. Germline trimming cut 6 bases from V and 3 bases from J; bases unmatched to any gene: 3. This CDR3 reads CASSPGQGYEQYF. In DNA form, the CDR3 reads TGTGCCAGCAGCCCGGGACAGGGCTACGAGCAGTACTTC.

This clone turned up a few times. As DNA, the CDR3 is TGTGCCAGCAGCTTGGGGGGACCGGAGCAGTTCTTC. It codes for CASSLGGPEQFF. The chain is built from TRBV5-6 and TRBJ2-1, with D perhaps assigned TRBD1 or TRBD2 (5 bases each). The CDR3 spans 12 residues. Germline V gene sequence: CDR1 SGHDT, CDR2 YYEEEE. V was clipped by 0 bases and J by 10 bases, with 8 bases between them.

The rearrangement uses TRBV4-3 and TRBJ2-1, with 10 bases that match TRBD2. The CDR3 loop spans 16 amino acids. Germline trimming cut 4 bases from V and 0 bases from J; bases unmatched to any gene: 3. Germline V gene data show CDR1 as LGHNA and CDR2 as YSLEER. Here the CDR3 reads CASSRRLAGSYNEQFF. CDR3 nucleotide sequence: TGCGCCAGCAGCCGGAGACTAGCGGGCTCCTACAATGAGCAGTTCTTC.

The chain couples TRBV6-5 to TRBJ2-7; the D call may be TRBD1 or TRBD2 (6 bases each). V dropped 2 bases and J dropped 2 bases, with 13 bases sitting between them. The CDR3 runs 15 residues. Looked up from germline, CDR1 is MNHEY and CDR2 is SVGAGI. The CDR3 is CASSYLRGRTYEQYF. CDR3 DNA sequence: TGTGCCAGCAGTTACCTCCGGGGGCGGACCTACGAGCAGTACTTC.

This clone was seen only a few times. This chain joins TRBV3-1 (or the pseudogene TRBV3-2) and TRBJ1-3; a weak D match, TRBD1 (5 bases). Germline CDR1 LGHDT, CDR2 YNNKEL (reference sequence). The CDR3 spans 14 residues. Trimming took off 1 base at V and 4 bases at J, with 8 bases between the two ends. This CDR3 is CASSQVGVGNTIYF. CDR3 nucleotides: TGTGCCAGCAGCCAAGTAGGGGTCGGAAACACCATATATTTT.

V gene TRBV3-1 (or the pseudogene TRBV3-2) combines with J gene TRBJ1-1; possibly TRBD1 for D (5 bases). This CDR3 is built from 18 residues. V was clipped by 3 bases and J by 2 bases, with 22 bases between them. The germline V gene has CDR1 LGHDT and CDR2 YNNKEL (reference sequence). The CDR3 loop reads CASSHRPLRRGGNTEAFF. CDR3 nucleotides: TGTGCCAGCAGCCACCGACCCCTGAGGAGGGGAGGTAACACTGAAGCTTTCTTT.

This clone was detected once. The rearrangement uses TRBV2 and TRBJ2-2, with TRBD2 matching over 7 bases. Germline assignment: CDR1 SNHLY and CDR2 FYNNEI. The CDR3 is made up of 14 amino acids. V lost 7 bases to trimming and J lost 12 bases; unmatched junction nucleotides: 14. The CDR3: CASTPGRLGGQLFF. The CDR3 DNA sequence: TGTGCCAGCACTCCAGGGAGATTGGGAGGGCAGCTGTTTTTT.

V gene TRBV7-9 combines with J gene TRBJ1-3; 7 nucleotides align to TRBD1. Germline CDR1 SEHNR, CDR2 FQNEAQ (reference sequence). CDR3 length: 15 residues. V dropped 6 bases and J dropped 2; count of bases not matched to a gene: 7. The CDR3 sequence is CASSRTGYAGNTIYF. The CDR3 bases are TGTGCCAGCAGTCGGACAGGCTATGCTGGAAACACCATATATTTT.

The chain carries TRBV28 and TRBJ2-3; 10 positions match TRBD1. This CDR3 is built from 14 residues. The germline gives CDR1 MDHEN, CDR2 SYDVKM. J was trimmed by 5 bases and V by 3 bases; bases with no gene match: 2. CDR3 loop: CASSFDRGQDTQYF. The CDR3 bases are TGTGCCAGCAGTTTCGACAGGGGGCAAGATACGCAGTATTTT. The variable domain in full, completed from reference TRBV28 and TRBJ2-3, reads DVKVTQSSRYLVKRTGEKVFLECVQDMDHENMFWYRQDPGLGLRLIYFSYDVKMKEKGDIPEGYSVSREKKERFSLILESASTNQTSMYLCASSFDRGQDTQYFGPGTRLTVL.